These 18 T cell receptor beta chains originate from one sample sequenced in a study of beta chain features in type 1 diabetes. Regarding the study as a whole: Moderate but significant shortening of TCRB CDR3s was recorded in all four CD4+ subsets from Type 1 diabetes patients.

The antigens these receptors bind are not known. Of the isolated RNA, all was reverse transcribed, and so the sequenced material was expressed TCRB transcripts. The data were produced by immunoSEQ multiplex PCR, yet TCRdb's version contains in-frame clones alone and is incomplete. This sample has roughly 140,000 clones, with 10% found just once. The sequenced sample consisted of central memory CD4+ T cells from blood. The receptors derive from a man aged 30 to 39 with type 1 diabetes.

J is TRBJ2-1 and V is TRBV7-9; D is undetermined. V lost 3 bases, J lost 8 bases, and 8 bases lay in between. This CDR3 spans 12 amino acids. CDR1 is SEHNR, CDR2 FQNEAQ, per germline (reference sequence). The CDR3: CASSFASDEQFF. CDR3 coding DNA: TGTGCCAGCAGCTTCGCCTCGGATGAGCAGTTCTTC. The variable domain in full, with the rest retrieved from reference TRBV7-9 and TRBJ2-1, is DTGVSQNPRHKITKRGQNVTFRCDPISEHNRLYWYRQTLGQGPEFLTYFQNEAQLEKSRLLSDRFSAERPKGSFSTLEIQRTEQGDSAMYLCASSFASDEQFFGPGTRLTVL.

The rearrangement links TRBV2 to TRBJ2-7, with D possibly TRBD1 on 6 matching bases. The length of the CDR3 is 13 residues. CDR1 SNHLY and CDR2 FYNNEI come from the germline V gene. V lost 7 bases to trimming and J lost 9 bases, with 19 bases between them. Here the CDR3 reads CASTRDNQDRQYF. CDR3 bases: TGTGCCAGCACCCGGGACAACCAGGATCGGCAGTACTTC.

The genes are TRBV18 and TRBJ2-7; D call uncertain. V lost 3 bases to trimming and J lost 3 bases, with 9 bases between them. The CDR3 is 13 residues long. CDR1 and CDR2 (germline): KGHSH, LQKENI. The CDR3 DNA follows: TGTGCCAGCTCACCGTGGGCAGACTACGAGCAGTACTTC. Translation: CASSPWADYEQYF. The whole variable domain, filled in from reference TRBV18 and TRBJ2-7, reads NAGVMQNPRHLVRRRGQEARLRCSPMKGHSHVYWYRQLPEEGLKFMVYLQKENIIDESGMPKERFSAEFPKEGPSILRIQQVVRGDSAAYFCASSPWADYEQYFGPGTRLTVT.

This clone has more than one count but fewer than ten. V is TRBV4-3 and J is TRBJ1-1; no clear D gene. The V end was cut by 4 bases, the J end by 11 bases, with 14 bases between. The CDR3 runs to 12 residues. CDR1 is LGHNA, CDR2 YSLEER, per germline. The CDR3 DNA is TGCGCCAGCAGCCTCGATACGAGAACGGCTTTCTTT. As protein: CASSLDTRTAFF.

The chain joins TRBV9 to TRBJ2-7; TRBD1 aligns across 11 bases. The CDR3 runs to 13 residues. The J segment lost 6 bases and the V segment lost 4 bases, leaving 3 bases of the junction unmatched. CDR1 is SGDLS and CDR2 is YYNGEE in the germline V gene. CDR3 amino acids: CASSTDRGREQYF. The CDR3, as DNA: TGTGCCAGCAGCACGGACAGGGGGCGCGAGCAGTACTTC.

This clone appeared a few times. This chain links TRBV10-3 with TRBJ2-7; 9 bases are shared with TRBD1. J was trimmed by 2 bases and V by 4 bases; bases with no gene match: 3. The germline V gene has CDR1 ENHRY and CDR2 SYGVKD. The CDR3 extends over 14 amino acids. CDR3 amino acids: CAISAGTGTYEQYF. The CDR3 DNA reads as TGTGCCATCAGTGCTGGGACAGGGACCTACGAGCAGTACTTC.

The CDR3 loop reads CASSLTTANYGYTF. The CDR3 bases are TGCGCCAGCAGCTTAACCACAGCTAACTATGGCTACACCTTC. The genes are TRBV5-1 and TRBJ1-2; D is unclear. Germline CDR1 reads SGHRS; CDR2 reads YFSETQ. V lost 2 bases and J 0 bases, leaving 8 bases between the germline ends. This CDR3 has 14 residues.

This chain connects TRBV4-2 to TRBJ2-3; TRBD2 is a possible D gene (6 bases). Looked up from germline, CDR1 is LGHNA and CDR2 is YNFKEQ. Trimming shortened V by 6 bases and J by 6 bases, and 16 bases separated the two germline ends. There are 14 residues in the CDR3. Here the CDR3 DNA reads TGTGCCAGCAGGCCCCGGGCGGGAACGGATACGCAGTATTTT. Amino acids: CASRPRAGTDTQYF.

The sample holds a few counts of this clone. The chain carries TRBV2 and TRBJ2-7; possibly TRBD2 for D (6 bases). Germline lookup yields CDR1 SNHLY and CDR2 FYNNEI. Between the trimmed V and J ends, which lost 11 bases and 3 bases, there was a span of 17 bases. The CDR3 totals 13 residues. In DNA form, the CDR3 reads TGTGCCCACAGCCTGGGACTGGACTACGAGCAGTACTTC. Protein sequence: CAHSLGLDYEQYF.

This clone was picked up a small number of times. The chain links TRBV9 to TRBJ2-2; 8 positions agree with TRBD1. Germline-derived CDR1 and CDR2 are SGDLS and YYNGEE. V lost 3 bases to trimming and J lost 6 bases; unmatched junction nucleotides: 7. CDR3 length: 15 residues. CDR3 sequence reads: CASSALDRGAGELFF. CDR3 nucleotide sequence: TGTGCCAGCAGCGCGCTAGACAGGGGCGCCGGGGAGCTGTTTTTT.

The chain employs TRBV2 and TRBJ1-5; the D gene is possibly TRBD1 (5 bases). The germline V gene has CDR1 SNHLY and CDR2 FYNNEI. V lost 4 bases and J 4 bases, leaving 11 bases between the germline ends. The CDR3 has 14 residues. The CDR3 DNA is TGTGCCAGCAGTGGAAGACAGCAAAATCAGCCCCAGCATTTT. Translated: CASSGRQQNQPQHF.

The rearrangement uses TRBV15 and TRBJ2-3; 8 positions agree with TRBD2. V lost 4 bases, J lost 5 bases, and 11 bases stayed unmatched. Germline V gene lookup returns CDR1 LNHNV and CDR2 YYDKDF (reference sequence). The CDR3 is made up of 16 amino acids. CDR3 in amino acids: CATSKPSGSTKDTQYF. The CDR3 bases are TGTGCCACCAGCAAGCCCAGCGGGAGTACGAAAGATACGCAGTATTTT.

This clone occurred a few times. The chain has TRBV19 and TRBJ2-2; maybe TRBD2 (6 bases). This CDR3 contains 14 residues. Germline values: CDR1 LNHDA, CDR2 SQIVND (reference sequence). The ends were cut back, 6 bases at V and 7 bases at J, with 15 bases in the middle. The CDR3 reads CASSGGDTGGELFF. The DNA for the CDR3 is TGTGCCAGTAGCGGCGGGGATACGGGCGGGGAGCTGTTTTTT.

This clone was observed a handful of times. V usage is TRBV29-1 and J usage is TRBJ1-1; maybe TRBD1 (5 bases). Trimming removed 4 bases at V and 3 bases at J, with 12 bases between. The CDR3 loop spans 13 amino acids. Per germline, CDR1 SQVTM and CDR2 ANQGSEA. Here the CDR3 DNA reads TGCAGCGTTGCAGGGAGGAGGGACACTGAAGCTTTCTTT. Its translation is CSVAGRRDTEAFF.

This clone has just a few counts. The gene calls are TRBV30 and TRBJ2-2, with a weak D call TRBD1 (6 bases). The V end was cut by 6 bases, the J end by 1 base, with 15 bases between. CDR1 GTSNPN and CDR2 SVGIG come from the germline V gene (reference sequence). This CDR3 has 15 amino acids. CDR3 nucleotides: TGTGCCTGCAATCCGGGACATAAGAACACCGGGGAGCTGTTTTTT. It translates to CACNPGHKNTGELFF.

This clone turned up a few times. The chain's CDR3 is CASSPDRGQETQYF. The DNA of the CDR3 is TGTGCCAGCTCACCGGACAGGGGACAAGAGACCCAGTACTTC. The gene calls are TRBV18 and TRBJ2-5; TRBD1 agrees at 9 bases. The CDR3 extends over 14 amino acids. The J segment lost 2 bases and the V segment lost 3 bases, leaving 1 base of the junction unmatched. Germline V gives CDR1 KGHSH, CDR2 LQKENI.

This clone was seen a few times. The chain links TRBV30 to TRBJ1-2; D might be TRBD1 (5 bases). V shed 5 bases and J shed 4 bases, with 20 bases lying between them. Germline V gene sequence: CDR1 GTSNPN, CDR2 SVGIG (reference sequence). The length of the CDR3 is 15 residues. CDR3 residues: CAWSKGDGGRYGYTF. In DNA, the CDR3 is TGTGCCTGGTCCAAAGGGGACGGGGGACGCTATGGCTACACCTTC.

This clone was seen more than once but under ten times. This rearrangement joins TRBV15 to TRBJ2-1; TRBD2 aligns across 7 bases. CDR3 length: 15 amino acids. Germline CDR1 and CDR2: LNHNV and YYDKDF (reference sequence). V shed 1 base, J shed 2 bases, and the junction held 2 bases outside the gene matches. CDR3 DNA sequence: TGTGCCACCAGCAGAGTGAGCGGGACCTACAATGAGCAGTTCTTC. The encoded protein is CATSRVSGTYNEQFF.